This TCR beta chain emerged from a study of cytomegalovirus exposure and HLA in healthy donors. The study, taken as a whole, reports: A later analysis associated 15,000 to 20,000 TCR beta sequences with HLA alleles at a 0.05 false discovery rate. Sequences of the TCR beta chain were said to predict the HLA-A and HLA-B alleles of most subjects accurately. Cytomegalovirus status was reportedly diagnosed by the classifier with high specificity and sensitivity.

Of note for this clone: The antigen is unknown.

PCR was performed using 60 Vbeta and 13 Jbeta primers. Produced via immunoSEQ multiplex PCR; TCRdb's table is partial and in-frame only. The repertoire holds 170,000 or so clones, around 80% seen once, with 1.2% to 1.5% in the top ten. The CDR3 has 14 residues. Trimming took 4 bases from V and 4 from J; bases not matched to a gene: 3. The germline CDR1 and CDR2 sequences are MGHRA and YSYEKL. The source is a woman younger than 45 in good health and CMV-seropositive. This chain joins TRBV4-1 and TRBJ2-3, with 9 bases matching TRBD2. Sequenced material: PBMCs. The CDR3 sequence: CASSRTSGPDTQYF. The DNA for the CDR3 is TGCGCCAGCAGCCGCACTAGCGGGCCAGATACGCAGTATTTT.